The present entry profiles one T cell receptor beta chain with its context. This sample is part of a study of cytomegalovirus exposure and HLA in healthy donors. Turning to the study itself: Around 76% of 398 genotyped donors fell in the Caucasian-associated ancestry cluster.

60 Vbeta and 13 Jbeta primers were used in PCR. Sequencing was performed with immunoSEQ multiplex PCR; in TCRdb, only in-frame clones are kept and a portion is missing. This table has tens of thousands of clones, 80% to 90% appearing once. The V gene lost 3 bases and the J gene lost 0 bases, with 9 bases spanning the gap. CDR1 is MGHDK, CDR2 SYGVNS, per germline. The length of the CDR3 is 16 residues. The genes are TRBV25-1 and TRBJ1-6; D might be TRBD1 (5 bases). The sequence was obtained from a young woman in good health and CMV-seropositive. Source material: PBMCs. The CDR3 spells CASSEGGSSYNSPLHF. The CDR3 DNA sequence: TGTGCCAGCAGTGAGGGGGGGAGCTCCTATAATTCACCCCTCCACTTT.